This T cell receptor beta chain was identified in a study of blood T cell repertoires in COVID-19 (dated by TCRdb to between 2020 and 2021). Regarding the research as a whole: Samples from collaborators originated in the United States, Italy and Spain and spanned both the acute and convalescent phases of COVID-19. The material from the prospective study consisted of cDNA or gDNA derived from T cells, B-cell-depleted T cells, or PBMCs. Subjects who had been exposed to COVID-19, were actively infected with it, or had recovered from it provided the deeply sampled blood TCRbeta repertoires that made up the dataset. A freely available public database, intended as a resource for researchers studying the immune response to SARS-CoV-2, is where the repertoires were released. The samples were drawn from the first 160 participants of the ongoing ImmuneRACE study and from some 1,300 subjects provided by 6 global collaborators. A de-identified subject ID, COVID-19 status, age in years and sex were almost always included in the sample metadata. Where available, HLA class I and class II types were obtained from metadata supplied by the sample provider rather than from assay-based typing.

In regard to this clone: The antigen it recognizes is unknown. No base-level quality is on record; no much larger clone is a single base apart.

The collaborating institutions used their own protocols to collect whole blood in K2EDTA tubes. For TCRbeta analysis, collaborators shipped samples in one of three forms: frozen whole blood, isolated PBMCs, or DNA extracted from either of those sample types. TCRbeta CDR3 regions were amplified from genomic DNA using the immunoSEQ Assay, a bias-controlled multiplex PCR. Regarding the original processing steps: Nucleated cell counts per sample were estimated from amplification of reference gene primers within the assay. To quantify the absolute abundance of each unique TCRbeta CDR3 rearrangement, sequence reads were collapsed and filtered. For each sample, productive Simpson clonality was calculated as the square root of Simpson's diversity index over productive rearrangements. Imported from immuneACCESS, the table was reduced by TCRdb to in-frame sequences with V and J called. These copies leave out some clones; in studies compared against another copy, an unresolved V gene accounts for under half, and the cause of the remainder is not known. The DNA gave D and trimming, while V, J and clone size come from that table. For this sample the table gives some 57,000 clones, of which 86% were detected only once. 20% to 25% of the sample is in the top ten clones.

What the study reported, not specific to this receptor: The amount of clinical and demographic metadata varied by source and participant and was provided uncurated.

The V end loses 1 base and the J end loses 4 bases, and a stretch of 13 bases separates them. The CDR3 numbers 15 residues from cysteine through phenylalanine. The CDR3 DNA has 45 bases and is translated from base 1. CDR1 and CDR2 were assigned from the germline V gene (reference sequence) as LNHDA and SQIVND. Sequencing input: peripheral blood. Here the chain combines TRBV19 and TRBJ1-2, and TRBD1 may be the D gene, going by 5 matching bases. The sequence was obtained from a woman older than 75 with acute or convalescent COVID-19. Here is the DNA: TGTGCCAGTAGTATAGGTTCGGGACTGAGCTATGGCTACACCTTC. Translated, it reads CASSIGSGLSYGYTF.